Below, 21 T cell receptor beta chains from the same sample are listed, as sequenced in a study of early T cells in non-severe SARS-CoV-2 infection. MiXCR, applied by TCRdb to the 5' RACE reads, yields one record per CDR3 protein. The data hold 62,000 or so distinct CDR3 sequences, with roughly 9% observed a single time. The sample consisted of whole blood, taken at baseline. The receptors stem from an adult who was a healthcare worker with PCR-confirmed SARS-CoV-2 infection or an uninfected control (not recorded which).

This rearrangement joins TRBV20-1 to TRBJ1-6; no definite D call. This CDR3 has 14 residues. The germline V and J ends were trimmed by 4 bases and 8 bases, with 15 bases remaining between them. Germline CDR1 is DFQATT and CDR2 is SNEGSKA (reference sequence). The chain's CDR3 is CSAMGQANHSPLHF. CDR3 DNA: TGCAGTGCTATGGGTCAGGCGAACCATTCACCCCTCCACTTT.

In this sample, this clonotype turned up a few times. The genes are TRBV7-9 and TRBJ1-2; D is unresolved. Germline values: CDR1 SEHNR, CDR2 FQNEAQ (reference sequence). The CDR3 consists of 13 residues. V lost 5 bases to trimming and J lost 2 bases, with 9 bases between them. Here the CDR3 DNA reads TGTGCCAGCAGCCCCGAATTAAACTATGGCTACACCTTC. This codes for CASSPELNYGYTF.

This clonotype was recorded at least ten times. The chain links TRBV2 to TRBJ1-1; D gene ambiguous. Germline V CDR1 and CDR2: SNHLY, FYNNEI. This CDR3 region has 11 residues. V lost 8 bases, J lost 0 bases, and 4 bases lay in between. CDR3 region: CASSVNTEAFF. CDR3 DNA sequence: TGTGCCAGCTCAGTGAACACTGAAGCTTTCTTT.

This clonotype was seen a handful of times. V is TRBV27 and J is TRBJ2-5; TRBD2 aligns across 10 bases. The CDR3 extends over 15 amino acids. Trimming removed 0 bases from V and 4 bases from J; junction bases left unmatched: 2. Germline V gives CDR1 MNHEY, CDR2 SMNVEV (reference sequence). CDR3 nucleotide sequence: TGTGCCAGCAGTTTATCTAGCGGGAGGTCAGAGACCCAGTACTTC. This encodes CASSLSSGRSETQYF.

The V call is TRBV4-2, the J call TRBJ2-1; 8 bases match TRBD2. The J segment lost 6 bases and the V segment lost 0 bases, leaving 13 bases of the junction unmatched. In germline, CDR1 is LGHNA, CDR2 YNFKEQ. The CDR3 has 18 residues. CDR3 sequence: CASSQDFALAVGGNEQFF. The DNA of the CDR3 is TGTGCCAGCAGCCAAGATTTCGCACTAGCGGTTGGAGGCAATGAGCAGTTCTTC.

Ten or more counts support this clonotype. The rearrangement links TRBV4-2 to TRBJ2-1, with 11 bases lining up with TRBD2. V gave up 1 base and J gave up 7 bases; unmatched junction bases: 6. The length of the CDR3 is 16 residues. Germline V CDR1 and CDR2: LGHNA, YNFKEQ. The CDR3 DNA is TGTGCCAGCAGCCAAGCGGCTAGCGGGAGGTTAAATGAGCAGTTCTTC. Residues: CASSQAASGRLNEQFF.

The chain couples TRBV20-1 to TRBJ2-3; tentatively, D is TRBD2 (6 bases). V dropped 6 bases and J dropped 4 bases, with 17 bases sitting between them. This CDR3 region has 14 residues. Looked up from germline, CDR1 is DFQATT and CDR2 is SNEGSKA (reference sequence). For the CDR3, the DNA is TGCAGTGCGCTGCTGGGGGGATTACCAGATACGCAGTATTTT. Translating it yields CSALLGGLPDTQYF.

The J gene is TRBJ2-3, the V gene TRBV5-1; perhaps TRBD2 as D (6 bases). Trimming took 0 bases from V and 4 from J, leaving 9 bases between them. The CDR3 length is 14 residues. Germline values: CDR1 SGHRS, CDR2 YFSETQ. The CDR3 loop is CASSLAGDPDTQYF. CDR3 nucleotide sequence: TGCGCCAGCAGCTTGGCGGGAGATCCAGATACGCAGTATTTT.

The V and J genes are TRBV6-5 and TRBJ1-1; 7 positions agree with TRBD1. CDR3 size: 18 residues. Losses at the gene ends were 8 bases for V and 3 bases for J; bases not matched to a gene: 21. CDR1 and CDR2 (germline): MNHEY, SVGAGI. The CDR3 is CASCARPGGVKYYTEAFF. The DNA of the CDR3 is TGTGCCAGCTGTGCTCGACCAGGGGGTGTAAAGTATTACACTGAAGCTTTCTTT.

This clonotype was picked up many times. The J gene is TRBJ2-1, the V gene TRBV7-9, with 9 bases that match TRBD2. From germline, CDR1 is SEHNR and CDR2 FQNEAQ (reference sequence). The trim removed 7 bases at V and 7 bases at J, leaving 8 bases unmatched. The CDR3 is 14 residues long. The DNA for the CDR3 is TGTGCCAGCATCCCTAGCGGGATGAGAAATGAGCAGTTCTTC. Its translation is CASIPSGMRNEQFF.

The chain uses TRBV13 and TRBJ1-2; D is uncertain. CDR3 size: 16 residues. Germline V gene data show CDR1 as PRHDT and CDR2 as FYEKMQ (reference sequence). The V end was cut by 2 bases, the J end by 4 bases, with 17 bases between. CDR3 coding DNA: TGTGCCAGCAGCTTAACCCACCAGAATTTTATCTATGGCTACACCTTC. Protein product: CASSLTHQNFIYGYTF.

This clonotype was picked up many times. This chain connects TRBV19 to TRBJ2-3; no clear D. Germline lookup yields CDR1 LNHDA and CDR2 SQIVND (reference sequence). Between the trimmed V and J ends, which lost 0 bases and 6 bases, there was a span of 7 bases. This CDR3 is 13 amino acids long. The CDR3: CASSIDRRDTQYF. Written as DNA, the CDR3 is TGTGCCAGTAGTATAGATCGACGGGATACGCAGTATTTT.

The chain links TRBV2 to TRBJ2-1, with D perhaps being TRBD1 or TRBD2 (5 bases each). The CDR3 is 15 amino acids. Germline CDR1 SNHLY, CDR2 FYNNEI. The V and J ends lost 6 bases and 0 bases respectively, with 12 bases between them. The CDR3 coding sequence is TGTGCCAGCAGGCCCGGGACCGACTCCTACAATGAGCAGTTCTTC. It encodes CASRPGTDSYNEQFF.

This clonotype was observed a handful of times. This chain uses TRBV12-3 or TRBV12-4 with TRBJ1-5, with 11 positions matching TRBD1. The V gene end was trimmed by 6 bases and the J gene end by 5 bases; junction bases not matched to a gene: 0. There are 13 residues in the CDR3. The CDR3 is CASRGQGDQPQHF. In DNA form, the CDR3 reads TGTGCCAGCAGGGGACAGGGGGATCAGCCCCAGCATTTT.

This clonotype was detected once. The V call is TRBV5-5, the J call TRBJ2-3; D gene ambiguous. V was pared by 2 bases and J by 0 bases, with 10 bases between. The CDR3 has 15 residues. Germline V lookup: CDR1 SGHKS, CDR2 YYEKEE (reference sequence). This CDR3 is CASSFLGSSTDTQYF. In DNA form, the CDR3 reads TGTGCCAGCAGCTTTCTCGGTTCTAGCACAGATACGCAGTATTTT.

This clonotype showed up just a few times. The chain has TRBV18 and TRBJ2-1, with 10 bases lining up with TRBD2. Germline CDR1 and CDR2: KGHSH and LQKENI. This CDR3 comprises 18 residues. V lost 1 base to trimming and J lost 12 bases; unmatched junction nucleotides: 18. CDR3 amino acids: CASSPLQLSDLAGVGQFF. CDR3 sequence (DNA): TGTGCCAGCTCACCACTGCAGCTCTCTGATCTAGCGGGAGTGGGGCAGTTCTTC.

The V gene is TRBV5-1, the J gene TRBJ2-1, with TRBD2 matching over 10 bases. Trimming removed 0 bases from V and 8 bases from J; junction bases left unmatched: 8. CDR1 and CDR2 from the germline V gene are SGHRS and YFSETQ. The CDR3 runs to 16 residues. The CDR3 protein is CASSLAPSGRGYEQFF. The CDR3 DNA follows: TGCGCCAGCAGCTTGGCCCCTAGCGGGAGAGGGTATGAGCAGTTCTTC.

The J gene is TRBJ2-7, the V gene TRBV2; no clear D. V lost 6 bases, J lost 4 bases, and 10 bases lay in between. The CDR3 has 12 amino acids. From germline, CDR1 is SNHLY and CDR2 FYNNEI. The CDR3 region is CASSAEGYEQYF. The DNA for the CDR3 is TGTGCCAGCAGCGCCGAAGGGTACGAGCAGTACTTC.

In its sample, this clonotype was seen a few times. The chain is built from TRBV9 and TRBJ2-2, with no clear D. The CDR3 runs to 14 residues. Deletions cut 0 bases from V and 2 bases from J, with 5 bases between. Germline V gene data show CDR1 as SGDLS and CDR2 as YYNGEE. The CDR3: CASSVVSNTGELFF. The CDR3 DNA reads as TGTGCCAGCAGCGTAGTCAGTAACACCGGGGAGCTGTTTTTT.

The V and J genes are TRBV20-1 and TRBJ2-2; D possibly corresponds to TRBD2 (6 bases). Looked up from germline, CDR1 is DFQATT and CDR2 is SNEGSKA (reference sequence). The CDR3 contains 16 residues. Deletions cut 5 bases from V and 2 bases from J, with 18 bases between. The DNA for the CDR3 is TGCAGTGCTCCGAGCCCGGAGGGCCGAAACACCGGGGAGCTGTTTTTT. Translated: CSAPSPEGRNTGELFF.

The rearrangement links TRBV7-3 to TRBJ2-3; D gene unclear. The CDR3 is made up of 14 amino acids. V lost 5 bases, J lost 1 base, and 10 bases lay in between. Per germline, CDR1 SGHTA and CDR2 FQGTGA. CDR3 sequence: CASSPPGRTDTQYF. CDR3 sequence (DNA): TGTGCCAGCAGCCCGCCCGGACGCACAGATACGCAGTATTTT.